Presented here are 28 T cell receptor beta chains from one specimen sequenced in a study of blood T cell repertoires in COVID-19. Assay: immunoSEQ multiplex PCR; the TCRdb copy retains only in-frame clones and omits some. The table lists roughly 160,000 clones, about 86% of them singletons. The material sequenced was peripheral blood. Every receptor here comes from a woman aged 70-85 years who had recovered from COVID-19.

This chain uses TRBV5-1 with TRBJ2-2; 9 bases are a match to TRBD2. Germline V lookup: CDR1 SGHRS, CDR2 YFSETQ. The CDR3 runs 16 residues. The V gene end was trimmed by 0 bases and the J gene end by 7 bases; junction bases not matched to a gene: 7. The CDR3 spells CASSLVASGAVGELFF. The CDR3 coding sequence is TGCGCCAGCAGCTTGGTGGCTAGCGGGGCGGTCGGGGAGCTGTTTTTT. The full variable domain, with the rest looked up from reference TRBV5-1 and TRBJ2-2, is KAGVTQTPRYLIKTRGQQVTLSCSPISGHRSVSWYQQTPGQGLQFLFEYFSETQRNKGNFPGRFSGRQFSNSRSEMNVSTLELGDSALYLCASSLVASGAVGELFFGEGSRLTVL.

V is TRBV7-2 and J is TRBJ2-7, with 8 bases matching TRBD2. J was trimmed by 3 bases and V by 4 bases; bases with no gene match: 8. The germline V gene encodes CDR1 SGHTA and CDR2 FQGNSA. The CDR3 totals 15 residues. CDR3 residues: CASSSRGGPGYEQYF. CDR3 DNA sequence: TGTGCCAGCAGCTCCCGCGGGGGGCCGGGCTACGAGCAGTACTTC.

CDR3 sequence reads: CASSKLGHADTQYF. In nucleotides, the CDR3 is TGTGCCAGCAGTAAACTCGGACACGCAGATACGCAGTATTTT. The rearrangement uses TRBV6-6 and TRBJ2-3; tentative D call: TRBD1 (5 bases). From germline, CDR1 is MNHNY and CDR2 SVGAGI (reference sequence). The ends were cut back, 5 bases at V and 4 bases at J, with 13 bases in the middle. The CDR3 loop spans 14 amino acids.

This clone was picked up a small number of times. V is TRBV5-1 and J is TRBJ2-2, with TRBD2 matching over 9 bases. CDR1 is SGHRS, CDR2 YFSETQ, per germline. Trimming removed 3 bases from V and 4 bases from J; junction bases left unmatched: 16. This CDR3 is built from 19 residues. DNA of the CDR3: TGCGCCAGCAGCTCGACCCCCTTTAGCGGGAGAAGTGGCACCGGGGAGCTGTTTTTT. Protein sequence: CASSSTPFSGRSGTGELFF.

This chain links TRBV7-3 with TRBJ2-1; 9 positions agree with TRBD2. Germline V gene sequence: CDR1 SGHTA, CDR2 FQGTGA. V trimming: 2 bases; J trimming: 10 bases; junction bases outside the gene matches: 15. The length of the CDR3 is 17 residues. The CDR3 DNA sequence: TGTGCCAGCAGCTTAGAAGGGTTCAGCGGGAGGCGGGGGGAGCAGTTCTTC. Translating it yields CASSLEGFSGRRGEQFF.

The chain couples TRBV9 to TRBJ1-4; no definite D call. CDR3 length: 12 residues. V was clipped by 7 bases and J by 8 bases, with 12 bases between them. Per germline, CDR1 SGDLS and CDR2 YYNGEE. The CDR3 DNA follows: TGTGCCAGCGGGGAGGGAGGAGAAAAACTGTTTTTT. It yields the protein CASGEGGEKLFF.

The rearrangement joins TRBV19 to TRBJ2-6; 10 bases align to TRBD1. This CDR3 is built from 16 residues. V lost 9 bases and J lost 2; bases outside the gene matches: 7. CDR1 is LNHDA and CDR2 is SQIVND in the germline V gene (reference sequence). Here the CDR3 reads CASTDRGRAGANVLTF. The CDR3 coding sequence is TGTGCCAGCACCGACAGGGGGCGGGCTGGGGCCAACGTCCTGACTTTC.

The chain recombines TRBV7-9 with TRBJ2-3, with TRBD2 matching over 14 bases. The germline gives CDR1 SEHNR, CDR2 FQNEAQ (reference sequence). Trimming cost V 5 bases and J 4 bases; bases outside gene matches: 11. This CDR3 is 18 amino acids long. The CDR3 is CASSIGLAGGSVADTQYF. The CDR3 DNA is TGTGCCAGCAGCATCGGACTAGCGGGGGGTTCAGTGGCAGATACGCAGTATTTT.

V and J are TRBV9 and TRBJ2-5; 15 bases match TRBD2. The trim removed 4 bases at V and 13 bases at J, leaving 14 bases unmatched. Germline V gives CDR1 SGDLS, CDR2 YYNGEE. This CDR3 contains 16 residues. CDR3 region: CASSPGGLAGGPPPYF. In DNA, the CDR3 is TGTGCCAGCAGCCCCGGGGGACTAGCGGGAGGCCCCCCCCCGTACTTC.

The chain uses TRBV5-1 and TRBJ1-1, with 9 nucleotides matching TRBD1. The CDR3 loop spans 15 amino acids. V dropped 0 bases and J dropped 3; count of bases not matched to a gene: 3. The germline CDR1 and CDR2 sequences are SGHRS and YFSETQ. CDR3 amino acids: CASSLATGGYTEAFF. The DNA for the CDR3 is TGCGCCAGCAGCTTGGCTACAGGGGGCTACACTGAAGCTTTCTTT.

This clone was seen just once. The rearrangement links TRBV18 to TRBJ2-5; 8 positions match TRBD1. The length of the CDR3 is 15 residues. V was clipped by 0 bases and J by 4 bases; unmatched bases: 4. Germline values: CDR1 KGHSH, CDR2 LQKENI. The CDR3 spells CASSPPTQGGETQYF. In DNA, the CDR3 is TGTGCCAGCTCACCACCGACACAGGGGGGAGAGACCCAGTACTTC. Combining the CDR3 with reference TRBV18 and TRBJ2-5 gives the whole variable domain NAGVMQNPRHLVRRRGQEARLRCSPMKGHSHVYWYRQLPEEGLKFMVYLQKENIIDESGMPKERFSAEFPKEGPSILRIQQVVRGDSAAYFCASSPPTQGGETQYFGPGTRLLVL.

This chain uses TRBV7-8 with TRBJ2-1, with D perhaps TRBD2 (8 bases). The V end lost 6 bases, the J end lost 4 bases, and 19 bases lay between the germline ends. The CDR3 extends over 16 amino acids. Germline V lookup: CDR1 SGHVS, CDR2 FQNEAQ. Here the CDR3 DNA reads TGTGCCAGCAGGGAAGGGGGCGGGAGGTGGTACAATGAGCAGTTCTTC. It is translated as CASREGGGRWYNEQFF. The full variable domain, completed using reference TRBV7-8 and TRBJ2-1, is GAGVSQSPRYKVAKRGQDVALRCDPISGHVSLFWYQQALGQGPEFLTYFQNEAQLDKSGLPSDRFFAERPEGSVSTLKIQRTQQEDSAVYLCASREGGGRWYNEQFFGPGTRLTVL.

This chain connects TRBV5-1 to TRBJ2-1; possible D gene TRBD2, 7 bases. The CDR3 consists of 15 residues. Trimming took off 4 bases at V and 5 bases at J, with 16 bases between the two ends. Germline loops: CDR1 SGHRS, CDR2 YFSETQ. CDR3 nucleotide sequence: TGCGCCAGCAGCCCCCAGGCGGGGGCTCACAATGAGCAGTTCTTC. Its protein is CASSPQAGAHNEQFF.

The V and J genes are TRBV18 and TRBJ1-2; D remains ambiguous. The CDR3 spans 16 residues. The V gene lost 1 base and the J gene lost 0 bases, with 12 bases spanning the gap. The germline gives CDR1 KGHSH, CDR2 LQKENI. The CDR3 region has the DNA TGTGCCAGCTCACCACTAGCGGCAGCATCTAACTATGGCTACACCTTC. Its protein is CASSPLAAASNYGYTF.

As concerns this clone: Germline is not matched at one junction end, which may reflect a read error. The chain carries TRBV30 and TRBJ1-2, with a weak D call TRBD1 (5 bases). This CDR3 region has 11 residues. Germline lookup yields CDR1 GTSNPN and CDR2 SVGIG (reference sequence). CDR3 in DNA: TGTGCCTGGAGCCCCGGGGGGGTCTCTGCCTTC. Residues: CAWSPGGVSAF.

V and J are TRBV5-1 and TRBJ1-2, with 11 bases aligning to TRBD1. This CDR3 contains 15 residues. Trimming cost V 0 bases and J 6 bases; bases outside gene matches: 4. Germline CDR1 and CDR2: SGHRS and YFSETQ. The CDR3 coding sequence is TGCGCCAGCAGCTTGGTCCGGACAGGGGGCGATGGCTACACCTTC. It yields the protein CASSLVRTGGDGYTF. Full variable domain (rest looked up from reference TRBV5-1 and TRBJ1-2): KAGVTQTPRYLIKTRGQQVTLSCSPISGHRSVSWYQQTPGQGLQFLFEYFSETQRNKGNFPGRFSGRQFSNSRSEMNVSTLELGDSALYLCASSLVRTGGDGYTFGSGTRLTVV.

The chain employs TRBV2 and TRBJ1-1, with 9 bases aligning to TRBD1. CDR1 SNHLY and CDR2 FYNNEI come from the germline V gene. This CDR3 region has 15 residues. V trimming: 7 bases; J trimming: 4 bases; junction bases outside the gene matches: 10. The CDR3 nucleotides read TGTGCCAGCACCAAACAGGGGGCCGGGGGCACTGAAGCTTTCTTT. It is translated as CASTKQGAGGTEAFF.

This clone was recorded once. This chain links TRBV28 with TRBJ2-7, with 8 bases fitting TRBD1. Trimming at V came to 5 bases and at J to 4 bases, leaving 7 bases not matched to a gene. The V gene's germline CDR1 is MDHEN and CDR2 SYDVKM. This CDR3 has 14 amino acids. This chain's CDR3 is CASSPPGQEYEQYF. CDR3 DNA: TGTGCCAGCAGTCCTCCGGGACAGGAATACGAGCAGTACTTC. Filled out from reference TRBV28 and TRBJ2-7, the complete variable domain reads DVKVTQSSRYLVKRTGEKVFLECVQDMDHENMFWYRQDPGLGLRLIYFSYDVKMKEKGDIPEGYSVSREKKERFSLILESASTNQTSMYLCASSPPGQEYEQYFGPGTRLTVT.

The CDR3 DNA sequence: TGTGCCAGCAGCCACGAACTAGCAGATACGCAGTATTTT. It specifies CASSHELADTQYF. The J gene is TRBJ2-3, the V gene TRBV3-1 (or the pseudogene TRBV3-2), with D maybe TRBD2 (5 bases). Trimming stripped 3 bases from V and 4 bases from J, with 8 bases between. The CDR3 contains 13 residues. Germline loops: CDR1 LGHDT, CDR2 YNNKEL (reference sequence).

The genes are TRBV27 and TRBJ1-5, with unresolved D. V was cut by 6 bases and J by 0 bases, with 12 bases left in between. The CDR3 is 15 residues long. Per germline, CDR1 MNHEY and CDR2 SMNVEV (reference sequence). CDR3 sequence: CASSPGSYSNQPQHF. The CDR3 DNA sequence: TGTGCCAGCAGCCCGGGGAGCTATAGCAATCAGCCCCAGCATTTT.

The rearrangement links TRBV10-3 to TRBJ1-2; 10 nucleotides match TRBD1. CDR1 and CDR2 (germline): ENHRY, SYGVKD. The CDR3 extends over 14 amino acids. J gave up 6 bases and V 2 bases, and 3 bases lay outside the gene matches. CDR3 DNA: TGTGCCATCAGTGAGGGGACAGGGGCCCATGGCTACACCTTC. This codes for CAISEGTGAHGYTF.

The rearrangement uses TRBV29-1 and TRBJ1-1; TRBD1 matches at 11 bases. Germline CDR1 SQVTM, CDR2 ANQGSEA. V lost 1 base to trimming and J lost 4 bases; unmatched junction nucleotides: 8. The CDR3 is 16 amino acids. The CDR3 here is CSVEVAGQGDRTEAFF. The CDR3 DNA reads TGCAGCGTTGAAGTGGCGGGACAGGGGGACCGCACTGAAGCTTTCTTT.

This clone was counted a single time. V is TRBV5-1 and J is TRBJ2-2; maybe TRBD1 (6 bases). Trimming cost V 1 base and J 4 bases, with 8 bases left between them. Germline lookup yields CDR1 SGHRS and CDR2 YFSETQ. The CDR3 covers 14 residues. For the CDR3, the DNA is TGCGCCAGCAGCTTGACAGGGAGCACCGGGGAGCTGTTTTTT. Residues: CASSLTGSTGELFF.

This clone was seen just once. The V gene is TRBV6-6, the J gene TRBJ1-5; the match to TRBD1 covers 8 bases. V was clipped by 6 bases and J by 6 bases; unmatched bases: 4. Germline V gene lookup returns CDR1 MNHNY and CDR2 SVGAGI (reference sequence). The CDR3 contains 13 residues. The CDR3 nucleotides are TGTGCCAGCAGAGAGGACAGGGTTCAGCCCCAGCATTTT. Encoded protein: CASREDRVQPQHF.

The rearrangement joins TRBV7-6 to TRBJ2-7; a weak D match, TRBD1 (5 bases). The CDR3 length is 13 residues. Deletions cut 2 bases from V and 2 bases from J, with 7 bases between. Germline V lookup: CDR1 SGHVS, CDR2 FNYEAQ. CDR3 loop: CASSLTGPYEQYF. DNA of the CDR3: TGTGCCAGCAGCTTAACAGGCCCCTACGAGCAGTACTTC.

V and J are TRBV7-3 and TRBJ2-4; possibly TRBD2 for D (5 bases). V gave up 1 base and J gave up 6 bases, with 10 bases separating them. The CDR3 totals 14 residues. CDR1 and CDR2 from the germline V gene are SGHTA and FQGTGA. CDR3 nucleotides: TGTGCCAGCAGCTTAAGTGGGGAGCCAAACATTCAGTACTTC. Translating gives CASSLSGEPNIQYF.

The chain links TRBV28 to TRBJ2-2, with 7 bases fitting TRBD1. The germline V gene encodes CDR1 MDHEN and CDR2 SYDVKM. The V segment lost 6 bases and the J segment 4 bases; nucleotides outside the gene matches: 8. The CDR3 runs to 15 residues. This chain's CDR3 is CASSPGGQITGELFF. The CDR3 bases are TGTGCCAGCAGCCCAGGGGGACAAATCACCGGGGAGCTGTTTTTT. Variable domain in full (rest from reference TRBV28 and TRBJ2-2): DVKVTQSSRYLVKRTGEKVFLECVQDMDHENMFWYRQDPGLGLRLIYFSYDVKMKEKGDIPEGYSVSREKKERFSLILESASTNQTSMYLCASSPGGQITGELFFGEGSRLTVL.

The genes are TRBV7-6 and TRBJ1-2; D is perhaps TRBD1 (5 bases). V was trimmed by 5 bases and J by 14 bases, leaving 15 bases between them. CDR1 SGHVS and CDR2 FNYEAQ come from the germline V gene. This CDR3 has 11 residues. CDR3 loop: CASSPDLGLTF. In nucleotides, the CDR3 is TGTGCCAGCAGCCCTGACCTGGGACTGACCTTC.